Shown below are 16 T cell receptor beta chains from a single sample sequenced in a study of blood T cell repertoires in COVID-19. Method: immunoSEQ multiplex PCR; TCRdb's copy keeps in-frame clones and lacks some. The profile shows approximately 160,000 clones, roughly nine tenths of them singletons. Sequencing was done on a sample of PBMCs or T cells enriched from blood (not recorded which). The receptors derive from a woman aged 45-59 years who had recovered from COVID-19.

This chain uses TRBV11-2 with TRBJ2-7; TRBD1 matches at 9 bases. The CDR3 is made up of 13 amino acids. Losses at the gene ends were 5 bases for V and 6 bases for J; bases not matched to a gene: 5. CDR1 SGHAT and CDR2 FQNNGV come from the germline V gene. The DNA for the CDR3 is TGTGCCAGCAGCCGGACAGGGGCCCGCGAGCAGTACTTC. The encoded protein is CASSRTGAREQYF.

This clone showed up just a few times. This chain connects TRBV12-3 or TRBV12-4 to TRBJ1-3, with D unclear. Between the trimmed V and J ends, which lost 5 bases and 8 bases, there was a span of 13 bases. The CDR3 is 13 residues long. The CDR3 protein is CASSIDSGYTIYF. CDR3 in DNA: TGTGCCAGCAGTATAGATTCAGGATACACCATATATTTT.

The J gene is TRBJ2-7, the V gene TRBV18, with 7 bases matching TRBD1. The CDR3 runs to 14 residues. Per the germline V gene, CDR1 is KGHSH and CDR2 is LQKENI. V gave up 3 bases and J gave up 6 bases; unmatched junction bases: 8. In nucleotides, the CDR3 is TGTGCCAGCTCACCCGACAGGGTTGGAGGCGAGCAGTACTTC. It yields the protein CASSPDRVGGEQYF.

CDR3 protein: CASSLANVAGRGEKLFF. The CDR3 DNA sequence: TGTGCCAGCAGCTTAGCTAATGTGGCGGGGAGAGGTGAAAAACTGTTTTTT. The chain uses TRBV7-9 and TRBJ1-4; the D is unclear. Germline CDR1 is SEHNR and CDR2 is FQNEAQ (reference sequence). Trimming pared 0 bases from V and 7 bases from J, leaving 18 bases between. The CDR3 is 17 amino acids.

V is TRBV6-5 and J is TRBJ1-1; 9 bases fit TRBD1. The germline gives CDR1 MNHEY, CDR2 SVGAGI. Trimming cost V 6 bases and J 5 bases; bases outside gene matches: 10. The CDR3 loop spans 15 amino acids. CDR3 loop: CASSYQGQGGTEAFF. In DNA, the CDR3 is TGTGCCAGCAGCTACCAGGGACAGGGAGGGACTGAAGCTTTCTTT.

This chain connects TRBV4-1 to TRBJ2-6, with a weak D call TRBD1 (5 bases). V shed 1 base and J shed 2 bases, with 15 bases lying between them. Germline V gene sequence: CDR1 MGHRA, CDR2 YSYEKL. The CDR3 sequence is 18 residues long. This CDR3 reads CASSQGPGRITGANVLTF. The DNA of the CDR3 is TGCGCCAGCAGCCAAGGTCCAGGGCGAATAACTGGGGCCAACGTCCTGACTTTC.

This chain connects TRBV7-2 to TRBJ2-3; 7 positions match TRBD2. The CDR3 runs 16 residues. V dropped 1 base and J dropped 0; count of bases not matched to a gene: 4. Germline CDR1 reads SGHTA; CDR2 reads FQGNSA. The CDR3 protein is CASSLGSGTSTDTQYF. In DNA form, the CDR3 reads TGTGCCAGCAGCTTAGGGAGCGGGACTAGCACAGATACGCAGTATTTT.

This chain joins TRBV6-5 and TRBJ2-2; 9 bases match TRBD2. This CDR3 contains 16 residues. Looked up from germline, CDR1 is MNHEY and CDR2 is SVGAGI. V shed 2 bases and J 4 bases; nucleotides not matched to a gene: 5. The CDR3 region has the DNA TGTGCCAGCAGTTACCCGCGGGAGGGTACCACCGGGGAGCTGTTTTTT. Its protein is CASSYPREGTTGELFF.

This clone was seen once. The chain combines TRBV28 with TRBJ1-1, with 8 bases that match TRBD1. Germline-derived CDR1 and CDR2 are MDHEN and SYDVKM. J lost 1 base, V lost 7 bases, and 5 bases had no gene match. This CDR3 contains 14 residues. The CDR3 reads CASTLQGGNTEAFF. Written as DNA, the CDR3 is TGTGCCAGCACCCTACAGGGGGGGAACACTGAAGCTTTCTTT.

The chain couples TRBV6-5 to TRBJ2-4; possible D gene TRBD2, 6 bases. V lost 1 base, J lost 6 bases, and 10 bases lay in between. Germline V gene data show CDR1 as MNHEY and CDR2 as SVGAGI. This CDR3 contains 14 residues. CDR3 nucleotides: TGTGCCAGCAGTTACTTTCAGGGAGGAAACATTCAGTACTTC. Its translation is CASSYFQGGNIQYF.

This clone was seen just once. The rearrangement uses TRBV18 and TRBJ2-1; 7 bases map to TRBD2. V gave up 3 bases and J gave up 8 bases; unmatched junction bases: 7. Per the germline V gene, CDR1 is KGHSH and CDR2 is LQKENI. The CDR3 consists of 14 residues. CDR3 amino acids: CASSPIQRDHEQFF. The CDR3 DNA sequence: TGTGCCAGCTCACCGATTCAGCGGGACCATGAGCAGTTCTTC.

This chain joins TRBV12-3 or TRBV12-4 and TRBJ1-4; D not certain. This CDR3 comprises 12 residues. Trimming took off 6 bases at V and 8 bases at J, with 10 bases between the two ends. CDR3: CASRRVGEKLFF. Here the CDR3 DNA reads TGTGCCAGCAGACGAGTCGGGGAAAAACTGTTTTTT.

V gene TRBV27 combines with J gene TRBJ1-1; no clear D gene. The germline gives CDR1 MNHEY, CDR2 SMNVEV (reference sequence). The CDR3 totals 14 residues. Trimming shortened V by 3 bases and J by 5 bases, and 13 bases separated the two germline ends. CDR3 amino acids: CASSFDHRSTEAFF. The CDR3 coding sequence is TGTGCCAGCAGTTTTGATCACCGGTCGACTGAAGCTTTCTTT.

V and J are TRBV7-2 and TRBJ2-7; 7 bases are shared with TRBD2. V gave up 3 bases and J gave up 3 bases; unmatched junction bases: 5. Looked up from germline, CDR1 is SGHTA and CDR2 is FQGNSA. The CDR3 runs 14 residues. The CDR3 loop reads CASSFHGTNYEQYF. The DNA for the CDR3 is TGTGCCAGCAGCTTTCATGGGACTAACTACGAGCAGTACTTC.

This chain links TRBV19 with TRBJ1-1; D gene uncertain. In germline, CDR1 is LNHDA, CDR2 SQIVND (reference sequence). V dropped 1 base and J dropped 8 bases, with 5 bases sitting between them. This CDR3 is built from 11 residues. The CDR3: CASSIGAEAFF. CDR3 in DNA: TGTGCCAGTAGTATAGGGGCCGAAGCTTTCTTT.

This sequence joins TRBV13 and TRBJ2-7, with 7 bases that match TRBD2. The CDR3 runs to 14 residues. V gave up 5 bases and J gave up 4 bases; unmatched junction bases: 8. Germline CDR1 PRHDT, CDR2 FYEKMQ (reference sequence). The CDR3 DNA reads TGTGCCAGCAGCGACGGGACGGGGGGTTACGAGCAGTACTTC. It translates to CASSDGTGGYEQYF.